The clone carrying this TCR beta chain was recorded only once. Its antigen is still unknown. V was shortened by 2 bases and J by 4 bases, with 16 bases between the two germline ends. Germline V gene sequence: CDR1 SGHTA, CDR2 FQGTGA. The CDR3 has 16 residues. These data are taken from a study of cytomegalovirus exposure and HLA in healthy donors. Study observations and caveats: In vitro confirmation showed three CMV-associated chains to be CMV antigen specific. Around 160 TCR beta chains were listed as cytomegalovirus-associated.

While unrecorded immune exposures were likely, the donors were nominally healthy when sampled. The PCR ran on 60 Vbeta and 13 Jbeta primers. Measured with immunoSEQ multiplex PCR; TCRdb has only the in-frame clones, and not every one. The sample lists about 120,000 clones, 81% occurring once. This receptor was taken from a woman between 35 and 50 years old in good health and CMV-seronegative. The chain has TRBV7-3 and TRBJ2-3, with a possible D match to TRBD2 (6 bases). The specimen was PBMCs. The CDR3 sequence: CASSLGPGEGPDTQYF. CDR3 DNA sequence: TGTGCCAGCAGCTTAGGCCCGGGAGAAGGGCCAGATACGCAGTATTTT.